This T cell receptor beta chain was sequenced for a study of PD-1 blockade in mismatch repair-deficient tumors. Study-level information: All were previously treated, progressing patients with 12 mismatch repair-deficient cancer types.

The protocol was immunoSEQ multiplex PCR, while the TCRdb copy is restricted to in-frame clones and leaves out a portion. The sample yields some 19,000 clones, almost 85% seen once. Concerning this clone: Its antigen is undetermined.

This CDR3 comprises 13 residues. CDR1 and CDR2 (germline): LNHDA, SQIVND (reference sequence). Findings and limits, study-wide: Tumor-resident clones, often undetectable pretreatment in blood, expanded then contracted after pembrolizumab.

Sequenced here: PBMCs, sampled 52 weeks after starting pembrolizumab. V and J are TRBV19 and TRBJ2-5, with 9 bases that match TRBD2. The J call may be faulty, since TRBJ2-7 better matches the DNA end. The source of this sequence is an adult with mismatch repair-deficient cancer. The CDR3 here is CATSGLAGLEQYF. In DNA, the CDR3 is TGTGCCACTAGCGGCCTAGCGGGACTCGAGCAGTACTTC.